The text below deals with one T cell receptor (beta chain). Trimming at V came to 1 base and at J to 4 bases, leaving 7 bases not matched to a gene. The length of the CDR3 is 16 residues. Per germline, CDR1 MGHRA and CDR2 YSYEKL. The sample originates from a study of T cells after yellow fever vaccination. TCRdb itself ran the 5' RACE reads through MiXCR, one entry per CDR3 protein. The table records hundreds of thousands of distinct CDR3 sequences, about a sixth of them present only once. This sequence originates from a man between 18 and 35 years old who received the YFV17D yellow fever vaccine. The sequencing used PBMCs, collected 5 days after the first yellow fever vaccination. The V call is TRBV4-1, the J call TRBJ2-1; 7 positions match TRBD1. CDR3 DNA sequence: TGCGCCAGCAGCCAAGGATCCGGGACAGTGTACAATGAGCAGTTCTTC. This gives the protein CASSQGSGTVYNEQFF.